One and the same sample provided the 23 T cell receptor beta chains below, sequenced in a study of blood T cell repertoires in COVID-19. Clones were sequenced by immunoSEQ multiplex PCR, and TCRdb holds only the in-frame ones, with some missing. The sample lists fewer than 200,000 clones; around 74% were seen once. Sequencing used peripheral blood. These receptors all stem from a woman aged 80 or older with acute or convalescent COVID-19.

The chain carries TRBV28 and TRBJ2-1; D perhaps matches TRBD1 (5 bases). Germline V gives CDR1 MDHEN, CDR2 SYDVKM. Trimming cost V 3 bases and J 8 bases, with 11 bases left between them. CDR3 size: 13 residues. CDR3 sequence: CASSFVVRDEQFF. In nucleotides, the CDR3 is TGTGCCAGCAGTTTTGTGGTCAGGGATGAGCAGTTCTTC.

The sample holds a few counts of this clone. This chain uses TRBV9 with TRBJ2-1; TRBD2 aligns across 7 bases. The V segment lost 2 bases and the J segment 9 bases; nucleotides outside the gene matches: 8. The CDR3 is made up of 14 amino acids. The germline CDR1 and CDR2 sequences are SGDLS and YYNGEE. CDR3 amino acids: CASSVGGTSPEQFF. CDR3 in DNA: TGTGCCAGCAGCGTGGGAGGGACGTCACCTGAGCAGTTCTTC.

For the CDR3, the DNA is TGTGCCAGCAGCCAAGAAGGACAAAACTATGGCTACACCTTC. It translates to CASSQEGQNYGYTF. This chain joins TRBV3-1 (or the pseudogene TRBV3-2) and TRBJ1-2; tentatively, D is TRBD1 (5 bases). The CDR3 is made up of 14 amino acids. Germline V lookup: CDR1 LGHDT, CDR2 YNNKEL (reference sequence). V lost 0 bases to trimming and J lost 2 bases, with 7 bases between them.

This clone was detected only once. This rearrangement joins TRBV19 to TRBJ1-1, with a possible D match to TRBD1 (5 bases). CDR3 size: 12 residues. Germline V gene sequence: CDR1 LNHDA, CDR2 SQIVND (reference sequence). The V end was cut by 6 bases, the J end by 7 bases, with 12 bases between. The CDR3 DNA reads TGTGCCAGTAGCCTGACAGAGCTTGAAGCTTTCTTT. As protein: CASSLTELEAFF.

The genes are TRBV28 and TRBJ2-3, with 9 positions matching TRBD2. With 10 bases clipped from V and 5 bases from J, the junction kept 25 bases outside the gene matches. The CDR3 has 19 residues. CDR1 MDHEN and CDR2 SYDVKM come from the germline V gene. CDR3 sequence: CATSLTGAFAGGHQDTQYF. The DNA for the CDR3 is TGTGCCACCTCTCTGACAGGAGCCTTCGCGGGAGGGCATCAAGATACGCAGTATTTT.

The chain uses TRBV6-6 and TRBJ1-2; TRBD1 matches at 7 bases. CDR3 length: 14 amino acids. Germline values: CDR1 MNHNY, CDR2 SVGAGI (reference sequence). V lost 5 bases to trimming and J lost 4 bases; unmatched junction nucleotides: 7. The CDR3 DNA reads as TGTGCCAGCAGTGATCTCCAGGGGGTCTATGGCTACACCTTC. Protein sequence: CASSDLQGVYGYTF.

This chain connects TRBV6-5 to TRBJ2-1; TRBD2 matches at 10 bases. Germline trimming cut 6 bases from V and 12 bases from J; bases unmatched to any gene: 11. CDR1 and CDR2 from the germline V gene are MNHEY and SVGAGI. The CDR3 has 14 residues. CDR3: CASSSYSGGFGQFF. Written as DNA, the CDR3 is TGTGCCAGCAGCTCTTATAGCGGGGGGTTTGGGCAGTTCTTC.

The chain joins TRBV9 to TRBJ2-3; 8 nucleotides match TRBD2. The V segment lost 4 bases and the J segment 3 bases; nucleotides outside the gene matches: 10. Germline-derived CDR1 and CDR2 are SGDLS and YYNGEE. This CDR3 is built from 16 residues. The DNA of the CDR3 is TGTGCCAGCAGCCCTACGGGGGGGAGGAGGACAGATACGCAGTATTTT. Translated, it gives CASSPTGGRRTDTQYF.

The CDR3 nucleotides are TGTGCCAGTAGTATCATGAGCCGAAACACCATATATTTT. Protein: CASSIMSRNTIYF. V gene TRBV19 combines with J gene TRBJ1-3; no reliable D call. The V gene lost 3 bases and the J gene lost 5 bases, with 8 bases spanning the gap. Germline assignment: CDR1 LNHDA and CDR2 SQIVND (reference sequence). The CDR3 sequence is 13 residues long.

A note on this clone: Different DNA sequences within this sample yield the same CDR3. DNA of the CDR3: TGTGCCAGCAGTTTACAGGGTTTATACGAGCAGTACTTC. It yields the protein CASSLQGLYEQYF. The rearrangement uses TRBV28 and TRBJ2-7, with D tentatively TRBD1 (5 bases). The V and J ends lost 2 bases and 4 bases respectively, with 9 bases between them. Germline-derived CDR1 and CDR2 are MDHEN and SYDVKM. The CDR3 runs 13 residues.

This clone was observed a few times. The genes are TRBV20-1 and TRBJ2-7; D perhaps matches TRBD1 (5 bases). The CDR3 runs 13 residues. V was pared by 3 bases and J by 6 bases, with 15 bases between. The V gene's germline CDR1 is DFQATT and CDR2 SNEGSKA (reference sequence). In nucleotides, the CDR3 is TGCAGTGCTAGTAAGGGAATGGGGCGCGAGCAGTACTTC. Protein: CSASKGMGREQYF.

The chain joins TRBV11-3 to TRBJ2-6; 8 nucleotides align to TRBD1. CDR3 length: 15 residues. V lost 5 bases to trimming and J lost 4 bases; unmatched junction nucleotides: 4. Germline V gives CDR1 SGHNT, CDR2 YENEEA. In nucleotides, the CDR3 is TGTGCCAGCAGCCCAGGGGGCGCCGGGGCCAACGTCCTGACTTTC. Amino acids: CASSPGGAGANVLTF.

The CDR3 loop reads CASSRSGTAAGQPQHF. CDR3 bases: TGTGCCAGTAGTCGCTCCGGGACCGCCGCGGGGCAGCCCCAGCATTTT. The rearrangement links TRBV19 to TRBJ1-5, with D perhaps TRBD1 (5 bases). This CDR3 comprises 16 residues. V was trimmed by 5 bases and J by 7 bases, leaving 21 bases between them. Germline CDR1 reads LNHDA; CDR2 reads SQIVND (reference sequence).

The chain joins TRBV18 to TRBJ1-2; D possibly corresponds to TRBD1 (6 bases). The V end was cut by 3 bases, the J end by 8 bases, with 10 bases between. Germline V gene sequence: CDR1 KGHSH, CDR2 LQKENI. The CDR3 length is 12 residues. For the CDR3, the DNA is TGTGCCAGCTCACCGACAGGCCGGGGCTACACCTTC. Translating gives CASSPTGRGYTF.

The CDR3 nucleotides read TGTGCCAGCAGTGATGTAGTAGCGGGGGCGTTAGAGCAGTACTTC. It yields the protein CASSDVVAGALEQYF. The chain combines TRBV2 with TRBJ2-7; 9 bases agree with TRBD2. The junction had 10 bases not matched to a gene; V was cut back by 3 bases and J by 7 bases. The CDR3 consists of 15 residues. Germline CDR1 and CDR2: SNHLY and FYNNEI.

This clone was detected once. The rearrangement joins TRBV4-2 to TRBJ1-1, with TRBD1 as a possible D gene (5 bases). The CDR3 extends over 14 amino acids. The germline V gene encodes CDR1 LGHNA and CDR2 YNFKEQ. V was pared by 4 bases and J by 1 base, with 10 bases between. The CDR3 spells CASSRSDKNTEAFF. CDR3 sequence (DNA): TGTGCCAGCAGCCGATCGGACAAGAACACTGAAGCTTTCTTT.

The chain couples TRBV9 to TRBJ1-1; possibly TRBD1 for D (6 bases). The germline V gene has CDR1 SGDLS and CDR2 YYNGEE. Deletions cut 5 bases from V and 5 bases from J, with 16 bases between. The CDR3 has 14 residues. The CDR3 nucleotides are TGTGCCAGCAGTGCAGACGGCCAGGGGACTGAAGCTTTCTTT. Protein product: CASSADGQGTEAFF.

A few counts support this clone. This chain uses TRBV5-5 with TRBJ2-7; tentatively, D is TRBD1 (6 bases). The V end was cut by 4 bases, the J end by 9 bases, with 17 bases between. The CDR3 runs to 13 residues. CDR1 is SGHKS and CDR2 is YYEKEE in the germline V gene (reference sequence). The CDR3 region has the DNA TGTGCCAGCAGCGGAGAACAGGGATCGGTGCAGTACTTC. Its protein product is CASSGEQGSVQYF.

The genes are TRBV6-1 and TRBJ1-5; the D is unclear. This CDR3 has 15 amino acids. CDR1 is MNHNS, CDR2 SASEGT, per germline. The ends were cut back, 2 bases at V and 1 base at J, with 9 bases in the middle. This CDR3 is CASSESARSNQPQHF. The CDR3 DNA reads TGTGCCAGCAGTGAATCAGCGAGAAGCAATCAGCCCCAGCATTTT.

The CDR3 nucleotides are TGCGCCAGCAGCCAAGGACAGCACTCGAAGAACACTGAAGCTTTCTTT. Amino acids: CASSQGQHSKNTEAFF. The rearrangement uses TRBV5-1 and TRBJ1-1; D is possibly TRBD1 (6 bases). Germline V gene sequence: CDR1 SGHRS, CDR2 YFSETQ. The CDR3 length is 16 residues. With 4 bases removed from V and 1 base from J, the gap between germline ends came to 17 bases.

This clone has only a few counts. V usage is TRBV4-1 and J usage is TRBJ1-1; no reliable D call. Per the germline V gene, CDR1 is MGHRA and CDR2 is YSYEKL. The CDR3 consists of 13 residues. With 2 bases removed from V and 4 bases from J, the gap between germline ends came to 8 bases. In nucleotides, the CDR3 is TGCGCCAGCAGCCAACGCCACAGCACTGAAGCTTTCTTT. It encodes CASSQRHSTEAFF.

Here the CDR3 reads CASSSDRAYNEQFF. DNA of the CDR3: TGCGCCAGCAGCTCGGACAGGGCCTACAATGAGCAGTTCTTC. This sequence joins TRBV5-1 and TRBJ2-1; 8 bases fit TRBD1. There are 14 residues in the CDR3. With V trimmed by 3 bases and J by 2 bases, 1 base remained unmatched. In germline, CDR1 is SGHRS, CDR2 YFSETQ. Full variable domain (remainder filled in from reference TRBV5-1 and TRBJ2-1): KAGVTQTPRYLIKTRGQQVTLSCSPISGHRSVSWYQQTPGQGLQFLFEYFSETQRNKGNFPGRFSGRQFSNSRSEMNVSTLELGDSALYLCASSSDRAYNEQFFGPGTRLTVL.

There are a few counts of this clone. This rearrangement joins TRBV2 to TRBJ1-1; no firm D call. CDR3 size: 14 residues. Deletions cut 6 bases from V and 0 bases from J, with 11 bases between. Germline loops: CDR1 SNHLY, CDR2 FYNNEI. DNA of the CDR3: TGTGCCAGCAGAATTAGAGAGATGAACACTGAAGCTTTCTTT. It codes for CASRIREMNTEAFF.